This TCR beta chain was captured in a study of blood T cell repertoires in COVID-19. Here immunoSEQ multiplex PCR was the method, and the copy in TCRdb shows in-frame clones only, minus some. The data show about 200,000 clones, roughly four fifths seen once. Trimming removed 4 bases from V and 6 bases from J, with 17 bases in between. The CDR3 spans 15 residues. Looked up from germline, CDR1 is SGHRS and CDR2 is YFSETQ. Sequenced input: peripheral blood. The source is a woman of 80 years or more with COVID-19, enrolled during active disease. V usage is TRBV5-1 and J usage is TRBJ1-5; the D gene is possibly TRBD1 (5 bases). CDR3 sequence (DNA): TGCGCCAGCAGCCCGAGGGGAGGTATTGGTCAGCCCCAGCATTTT. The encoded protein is CASSPRGGIGQPQHF.